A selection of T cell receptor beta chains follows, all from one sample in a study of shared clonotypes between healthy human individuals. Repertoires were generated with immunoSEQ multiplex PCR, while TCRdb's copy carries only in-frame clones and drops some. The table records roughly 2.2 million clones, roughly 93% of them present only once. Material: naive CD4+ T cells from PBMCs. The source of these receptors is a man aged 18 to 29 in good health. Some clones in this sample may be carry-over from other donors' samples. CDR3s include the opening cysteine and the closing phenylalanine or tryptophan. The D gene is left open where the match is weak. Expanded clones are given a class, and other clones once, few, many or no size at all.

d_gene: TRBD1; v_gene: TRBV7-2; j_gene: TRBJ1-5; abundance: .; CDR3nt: TGTGCCAGCAGCACGCAGGGGGCGAGCAATCAGCCCCAGCATTTT; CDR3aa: CASSTQGASNQPQHF
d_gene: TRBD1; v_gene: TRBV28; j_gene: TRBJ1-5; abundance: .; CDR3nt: TGTGCCAGCAGTTCTCTCTGGACAGGGGATAATCAGCCCCAGCATTTT; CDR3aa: CASSSLWTGDNQPQHF
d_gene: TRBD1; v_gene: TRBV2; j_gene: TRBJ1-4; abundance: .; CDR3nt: TGTGCCAGCGGACAGGATAATGAAAAACTGTTTTTT; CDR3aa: CASGQDNEKLFF
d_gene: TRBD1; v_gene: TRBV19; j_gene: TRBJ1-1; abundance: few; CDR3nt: TGTGCCAGTAGTATAGGGGACAGACATACTGAAGCTTTCTTT; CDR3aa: CASSIGDRHTEAFF
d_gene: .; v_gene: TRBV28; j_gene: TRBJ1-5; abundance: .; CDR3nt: TGTGCCAGCAGTTTAGTAGGAATTCTTTCCAATCAGCCCCAGCATTTT; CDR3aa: CASSLVGILSNQPQHF
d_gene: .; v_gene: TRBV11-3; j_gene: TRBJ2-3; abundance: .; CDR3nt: TGTGCCAGCAGCCCAGGCACAGATACGCAGTATTTT; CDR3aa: CASSPGTDTQYF
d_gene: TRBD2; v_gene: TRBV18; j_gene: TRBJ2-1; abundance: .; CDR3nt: TGTGCCAGCTCACCACAGAATCCGGGAGGGAATGAGCAGTTCTTC; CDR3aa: CASSPQNPGGNEQFF
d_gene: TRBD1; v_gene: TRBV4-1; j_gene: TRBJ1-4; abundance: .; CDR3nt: TGCGCCAGCAGGGGACAGAAGATTGCAACTAATGAAAAACTGTTTTTT; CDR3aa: CASRGQKIATNEKLFF
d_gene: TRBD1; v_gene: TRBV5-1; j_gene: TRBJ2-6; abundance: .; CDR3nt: TGCGCCAGCAGGGGACAGGGCTTGGCTGGGGCCAACGTCCTGACTTTC; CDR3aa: CASRGQGLAGANVLTF
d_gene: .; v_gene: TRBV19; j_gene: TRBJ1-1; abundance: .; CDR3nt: TGTGCCAGTAGTATTCGGGGGGCAAGGAACACTGAAGCTTTCTTT; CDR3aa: CASSIRGARNTEAFF
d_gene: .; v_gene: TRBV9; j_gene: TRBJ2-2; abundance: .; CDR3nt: TGTGCCAGCAGCACCGCTTCAAGGTCCGGGGAGCTGTTTTTT; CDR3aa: CASSTASRSGELFF
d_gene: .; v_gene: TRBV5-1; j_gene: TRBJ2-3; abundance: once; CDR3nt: TGCGCCAGCAGCCTGCCGGAGGCAGATACGCAGTATTTT; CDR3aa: CASSLPEADTQYF
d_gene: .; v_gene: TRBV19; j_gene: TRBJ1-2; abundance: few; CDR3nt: TGTGCCAGTAGTATTACCTGGAAGACCTCTGGGGCGGCTGGCTACACCTTC; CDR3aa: CASSITWKTSGAAGYTF
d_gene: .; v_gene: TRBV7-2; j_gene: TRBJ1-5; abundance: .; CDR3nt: TGTGCCAGCAGCTTAAAACCAGGGGATCAGCCCCAGCATTTT; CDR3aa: CASSLKPGDQPQHF
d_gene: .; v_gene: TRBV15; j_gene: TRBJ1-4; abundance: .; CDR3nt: TGTGCCACCAGCCGAGGGGAGAGTGCAACTAATGAAAAACTGTTTTTT; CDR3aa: CATSRGESATNEKLFF
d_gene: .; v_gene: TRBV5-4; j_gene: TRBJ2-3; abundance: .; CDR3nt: TGTGCCAGCAGCGCAGGGACAGATACGCAGTATTTT; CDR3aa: CASSAGTDTQYF
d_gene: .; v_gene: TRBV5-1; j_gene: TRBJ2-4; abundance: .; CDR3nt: TGCGCCAGTACGGCCGAAAACATTCAGTACTTC; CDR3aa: CASTAENIQYF
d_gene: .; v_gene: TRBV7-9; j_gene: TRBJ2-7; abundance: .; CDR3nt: TGTGCCAGCAGCTTATCACAGGGCTACGAGCAGTACTTC; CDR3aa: CASSLSQGYEQYF
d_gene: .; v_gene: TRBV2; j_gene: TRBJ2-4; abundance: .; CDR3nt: TGTGCCAGCAGGGGGGACGGGAATTTAAGTCCCTATGACAAAAACATTCAGTACTTC; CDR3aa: CASRGDGNLSPYDKNIQYF
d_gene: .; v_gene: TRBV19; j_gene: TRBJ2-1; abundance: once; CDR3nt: TGTGCCAGTAGTAGGACCCAACCCCTTCGGAATGAGCAGTTCTTC; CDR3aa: CASSRTQPLRNEQFF
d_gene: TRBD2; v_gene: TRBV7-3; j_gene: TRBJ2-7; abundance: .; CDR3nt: TGTGCCAGCAGCCTTGGGACTAGCGGGAGGCCCGAGCAGTACTTC; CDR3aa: CASSLGTSGRPEQYF
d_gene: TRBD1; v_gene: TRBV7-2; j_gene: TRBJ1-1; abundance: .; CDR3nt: TGTGCCAGCAGCTCATCTTACAGGGGCACTGAAGCTTTCTTT; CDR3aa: CASSSSYRGTEAFF
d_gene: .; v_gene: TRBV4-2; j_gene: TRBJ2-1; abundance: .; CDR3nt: TGTGCCAGCAGCCAAGGCCCAGGGGATGAGCAGTTCTTC; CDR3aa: CASSQGPGDEQFF
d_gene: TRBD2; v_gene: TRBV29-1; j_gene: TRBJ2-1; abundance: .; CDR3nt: TGCAGCGCCCCCGCTTGGGGGGGTGCGGCCAATGAGCAGTTCTTC; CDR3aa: CSAPAWGGAANEQFF
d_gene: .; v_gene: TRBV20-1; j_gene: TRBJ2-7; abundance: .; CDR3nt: TGCAGTGCCCGGACCCTCGGCGAGCAGTACTTC; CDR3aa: CSARTLGEQYF
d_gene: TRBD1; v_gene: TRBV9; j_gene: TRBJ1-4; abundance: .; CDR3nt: TGTGCCAGCAGCGTAGGGGCGACAGGGGGATATGAAAAACTGTTTTTT; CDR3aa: CASSVGATGGYEKLFF
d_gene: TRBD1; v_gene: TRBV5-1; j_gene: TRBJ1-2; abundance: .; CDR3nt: TGCGCCAGCAGCTTGGGGGACAGGTCGGATGGCTACACCTTC; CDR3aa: CASSLGDRSDGYTF
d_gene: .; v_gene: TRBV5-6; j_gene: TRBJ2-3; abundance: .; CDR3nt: TGTGCCAGCAGCTTGTTGACACTCCCCACAGATACGCAGTATTTT; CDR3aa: CASSLLTLPTDTQYF
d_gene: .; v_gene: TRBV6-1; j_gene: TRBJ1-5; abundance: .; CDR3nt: TGTGCCAGCAGTGAAGCGCTTCCTTTGTCCCTCCAGCCCCAGCATTTT; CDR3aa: CASSEALPLSLQPQHF
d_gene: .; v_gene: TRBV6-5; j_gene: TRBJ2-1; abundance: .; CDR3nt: TGTGCCAGCAGTTCCCCTGGAGCCGGTGAGCAGTTCTTC; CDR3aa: CASSSPGAGEQFF
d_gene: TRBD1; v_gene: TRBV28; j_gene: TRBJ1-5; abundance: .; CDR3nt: TGTGCCAGCAGTGGCAGCCTACCGGGACAGCGTCAGCCCCAGCATTTT; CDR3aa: CASSGSLPGQRQPQHF
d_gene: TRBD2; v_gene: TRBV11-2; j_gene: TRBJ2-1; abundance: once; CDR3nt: TGTGCCAGCAGCTCCCTCCGGGGTAGCGGGAGGAACAATGAGCAGTTCTTC; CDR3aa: CASSSLRGSGRNNEQFF
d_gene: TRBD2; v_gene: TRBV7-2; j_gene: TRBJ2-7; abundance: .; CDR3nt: TGTGCCAGCAGCGCCCGGGGTGTCAGCGGGAGGGGAGGGGAGCAGTACTTC; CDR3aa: CASSARGVSGRGGEQYF
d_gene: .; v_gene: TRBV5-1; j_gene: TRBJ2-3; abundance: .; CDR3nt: TGCGCCAGCAGCCCGACAGCGTACACAGATACGCAGTATTTT; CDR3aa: CASSPTAYTDTQYF
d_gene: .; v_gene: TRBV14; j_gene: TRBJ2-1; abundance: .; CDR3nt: TGTGCCAGCAGCCCTTTCCTCCGGACTACATACAATGAGCAGTTCTTC; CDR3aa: CASSPFLRTTYNEQFF
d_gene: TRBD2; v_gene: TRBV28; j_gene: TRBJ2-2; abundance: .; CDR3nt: TGTGCCAGCAGACTCGGACTAGCGGGGGGTAACACCGGGGAGCTGTTTTTT; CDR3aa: CASRLGLAGGNTGELFF
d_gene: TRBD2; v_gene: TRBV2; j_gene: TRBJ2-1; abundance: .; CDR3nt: TGTGCCAGCAACCTGGGACTAGCGGGAGGCAATGAGCAGTTCTTC; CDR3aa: CASNLGLAGGNEQFF
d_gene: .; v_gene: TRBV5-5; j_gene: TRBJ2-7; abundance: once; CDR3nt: TGTGCCAGCAGCCGGGGACAGCTCGTGGGGGGAGAGCAGTACTTC; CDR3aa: CASSRGQLVGGEQYF
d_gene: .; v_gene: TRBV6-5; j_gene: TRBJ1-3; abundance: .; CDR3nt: TGTGCCAGCGAATCCACAGGGTCCGGAAACACCATATATTTT; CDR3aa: CASESTGSGNTIYF
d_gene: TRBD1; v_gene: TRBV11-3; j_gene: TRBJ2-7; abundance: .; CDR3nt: TGTGCCAGCAGCTCCTCAGGGGGATCCTCTGCGAAGCAGTACTTC; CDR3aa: CASSSSGGSSAKQYF
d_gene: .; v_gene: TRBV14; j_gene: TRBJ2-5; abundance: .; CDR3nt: TGTGCCAGCAGCCAAACACTCGAGGCGGGACCAGAGACCCAGTACTTC; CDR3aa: CASSQTLEAGPETQYF
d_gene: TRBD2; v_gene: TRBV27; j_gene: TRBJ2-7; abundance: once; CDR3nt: TGTGCCAGCAGTCTTTCGTCAGCGGGAGGCTCCTACGAGCAGTACTTC; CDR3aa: CASSLSSAGGSYEQYF
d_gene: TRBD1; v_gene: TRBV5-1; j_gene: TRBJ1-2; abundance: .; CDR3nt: TGCGCCAGCAGCTTGGGACAGGGGCCTGGCTACACCTTC; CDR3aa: CASSLGQGPGYTF
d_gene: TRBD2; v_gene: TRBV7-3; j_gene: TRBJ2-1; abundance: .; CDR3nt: TGTGCCAGCAGTCCTCGACTAGCGGGAGTAGCGGAGCAGTTCTTC; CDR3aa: CASSPRLAGVAEQFF
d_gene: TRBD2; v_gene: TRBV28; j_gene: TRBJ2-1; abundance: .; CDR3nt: TGTGCCAGCAGTTCGCGACTAGCGGGAGGGAATGAGCAGTTCTTC; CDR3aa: CASSSRLAGGNEQFF